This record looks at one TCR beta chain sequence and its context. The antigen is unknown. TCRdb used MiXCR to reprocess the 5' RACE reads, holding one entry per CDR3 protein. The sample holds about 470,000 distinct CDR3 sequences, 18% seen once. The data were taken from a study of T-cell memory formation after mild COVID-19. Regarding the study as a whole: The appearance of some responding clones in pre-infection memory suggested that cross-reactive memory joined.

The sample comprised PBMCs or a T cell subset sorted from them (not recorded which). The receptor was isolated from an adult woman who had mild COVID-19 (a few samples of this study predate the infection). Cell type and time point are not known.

CDR3 protein: CASSATRGAEAFF. The CDR3 coding sequence is TGTGCCAGCAGCGCAACCAGGGGGGCTGAAGCTTTCTTT. The chain combines TRBV6-2 or TRBV6-3 with TRBJ1-1; TRBD1 matches 7 bases. Per germline, CDR1 MNHEY and CDR2 SVGEGT. J was trimmed by 6 bases and V by 6 bases; bases with no gene match: 7. CDR3 length: 13 residues.